This TCR beta chain was sequenced during a study of cytomegalovirus exposure and HLA in healthy donors. Germline V gene lookup returns CDR1 LNHNV and CDR2 YYDKDF (reference sequence). The CDR3 consists of 15 residues. V shed 1 base and J 6 bases; nucleotides not matched to a gene: 6. Researchers ran the PCR with 60 Vbeta and 13 Jbeta primers. The data were produced by immunoSEQ multiplex PCR, yet TCRdb's version contains in-frame clones alone and is incomplete. Among roughly 220,000 clones listed, about four fifths were seen once. Sample: PBMCs. The source of this sequence is a man younger than 45 in good health and CMV-seronegative. The rearrangement uses TRBV15 and TRBJ1-2; 9 nucleotides agree with TRBD1. The CDR3: CATSRGRDRDDGYTF. The CDR3 nucleotides read TGTGCCACCAGCAGAGGAAGGGACAGGGACGATGGCTACACCTTC.